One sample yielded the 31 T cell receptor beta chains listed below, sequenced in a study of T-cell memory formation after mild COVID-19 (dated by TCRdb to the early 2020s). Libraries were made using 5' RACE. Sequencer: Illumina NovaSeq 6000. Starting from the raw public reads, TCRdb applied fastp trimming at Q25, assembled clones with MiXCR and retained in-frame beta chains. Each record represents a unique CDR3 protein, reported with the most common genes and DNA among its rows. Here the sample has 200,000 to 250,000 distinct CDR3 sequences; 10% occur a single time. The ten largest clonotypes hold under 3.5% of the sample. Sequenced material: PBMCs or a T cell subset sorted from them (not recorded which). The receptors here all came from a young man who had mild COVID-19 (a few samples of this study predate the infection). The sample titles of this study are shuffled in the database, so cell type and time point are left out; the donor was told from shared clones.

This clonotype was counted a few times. This chain's CDR3 is CASSKYLSGGAADTQYF. In DNA form, the CDR3 reads TGCGCCAGCAGCAAATACCTTAGCGGGGGGGCCGCAGATACGCAGTATTTT. The rearrangement uses TRBV5-1 and TRBJ2-3; TRBD2 matches 11 bases. Trimming cost V 4 bases and J 4 bases; bases outside gene matches: 11. Per germline, CDR1 SGHRS and CDR2 YFSETQ. The CDR3 length is 17 residues.

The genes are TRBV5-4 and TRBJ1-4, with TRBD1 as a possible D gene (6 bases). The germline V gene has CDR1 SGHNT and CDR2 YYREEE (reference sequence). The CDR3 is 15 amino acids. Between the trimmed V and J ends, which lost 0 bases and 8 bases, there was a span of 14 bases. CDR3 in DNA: TGTGCCAGCAGCTTGGCCGTCGGGGGCGACGAAAAACTGTTTTTT. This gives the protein CASSLAVGGDEKLFF. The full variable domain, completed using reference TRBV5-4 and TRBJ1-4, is ETGVTQSPTHLIKTRGQQVTLRCSSQSGHNTVSWYQQALGQGPQFIFQYYREEENGRGNFPPRFSGLQFPNYSSELNVNALELDDSALYLCASSLAVGGDEKLFFGSGTQLSVL.

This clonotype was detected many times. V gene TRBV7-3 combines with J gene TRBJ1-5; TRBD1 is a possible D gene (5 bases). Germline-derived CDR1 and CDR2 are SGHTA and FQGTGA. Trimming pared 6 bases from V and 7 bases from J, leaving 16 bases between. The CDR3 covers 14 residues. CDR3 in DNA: TGTGCCAGCAGACCAACAGGCCGAGGGCAGCCCCAGCATTTT. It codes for CASRPTGRGQPQHF.

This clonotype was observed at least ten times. Here the CDR3 reads CASRERDTEAFF. The CDR3 DNA is TGTGCCAGCAGAGAGAGGGACACTGAAGCTTTCTTT. The V gene is TRBV7-9, the J gene TRBJ1-1, with D unclear. V was trimmed by 6 bases and J by 3 bases, leaving 8 bases between them. The germline V gene encodes CDR1 SEHNR and CDR2 FQNEAQ (reference sequence). The CDR3 is 12 residues long.

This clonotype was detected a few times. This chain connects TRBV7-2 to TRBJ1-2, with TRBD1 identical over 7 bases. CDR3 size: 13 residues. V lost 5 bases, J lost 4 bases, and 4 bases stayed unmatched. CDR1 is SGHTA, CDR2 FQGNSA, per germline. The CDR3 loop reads CASSAQGGYGYTF. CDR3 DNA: TGTGCCAGCAGCGCCCAGGGGGGCTATGGCTACACCTTC.

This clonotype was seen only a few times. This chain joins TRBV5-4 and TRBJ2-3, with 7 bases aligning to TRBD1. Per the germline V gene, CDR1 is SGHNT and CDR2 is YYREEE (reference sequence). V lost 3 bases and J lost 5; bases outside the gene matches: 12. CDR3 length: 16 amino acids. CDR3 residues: CASSSSTRGRGDTQYF. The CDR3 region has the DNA TGTGCCAGCAGCTCCAGCACGAGGGGGCGCGGAGATACGCAGTATTTT.

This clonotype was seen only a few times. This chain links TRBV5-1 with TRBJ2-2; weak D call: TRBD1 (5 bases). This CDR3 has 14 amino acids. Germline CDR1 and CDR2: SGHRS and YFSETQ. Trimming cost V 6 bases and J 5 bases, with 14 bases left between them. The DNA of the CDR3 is TGCGCCAGCACCGGACAAGTAGGGACCGGGGAGCTGTTTTTT. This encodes CASTGQVGTGELFF.

CDR3 nucleotide sequence: TGTGCCACAGGACGGCGGGGGAACACCATATATTTT. Protein sequence: CATGRRGNTIYF. This chain links TRBV6-5 with TRBJ1-3, with a weak D call TRBD1 (5 bases). Germline assignment: CDR1 MNHEY and CDR2 SVGAGI. This CDR3 has 12 amino acids. Trimming removed 10 bases at V and 7 bases at J, with 14 bases between.

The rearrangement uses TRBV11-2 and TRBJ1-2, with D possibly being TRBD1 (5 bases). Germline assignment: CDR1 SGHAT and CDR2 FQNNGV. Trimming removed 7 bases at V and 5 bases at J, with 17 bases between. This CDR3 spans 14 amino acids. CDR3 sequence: CASTPSGGGYGYTF. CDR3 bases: TGTGCCAGCACCCCTTCTGGGGGAGGATATGGCTACACCTTC. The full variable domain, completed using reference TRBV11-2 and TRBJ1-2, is EAGVAQSPRYKIIEKRQSVAFWCNPISGHATLYWYQQILGQGPKLLIQFQNNGVVDDSQLPKDRFSAERLKGVDSTLKIQPAKLEDSAVYLCASTPSGGGYGYTFGSGTRLTVV.

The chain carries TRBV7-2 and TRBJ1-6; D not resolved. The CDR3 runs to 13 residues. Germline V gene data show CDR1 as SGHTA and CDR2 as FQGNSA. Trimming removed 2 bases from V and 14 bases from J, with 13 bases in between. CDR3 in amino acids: CASSLPEFLALHF. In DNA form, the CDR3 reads TGTGCCAGCAGCTTACCGGAGTTTTTGGCCCTCCACTTT.

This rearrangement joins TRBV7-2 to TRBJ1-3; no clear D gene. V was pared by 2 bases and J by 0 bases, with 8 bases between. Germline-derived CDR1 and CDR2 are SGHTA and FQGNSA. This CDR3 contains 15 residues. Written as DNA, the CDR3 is TGTGCCAGCAGCTTAACCCGGGTCTCTGGAAACACCATATATTTT. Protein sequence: CASSLTRVSGNTIYF. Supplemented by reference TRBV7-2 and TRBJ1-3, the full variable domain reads GAGVSQSPSNKVTEKGKDVELRCDPISGHTALYWYRQSLGQGLEFLIYFQGNSAPDKSGLPSDRFSAERTGGSVSTLTIQRTQQEDSAVYLCASSLTRVSGNTIYFGEGSWLTVV.

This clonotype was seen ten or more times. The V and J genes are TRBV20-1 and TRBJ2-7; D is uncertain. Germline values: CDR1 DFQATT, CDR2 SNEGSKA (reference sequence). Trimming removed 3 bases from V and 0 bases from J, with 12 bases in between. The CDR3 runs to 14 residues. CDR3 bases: TGCAGTGCTAGGAAAGGCTCGAGCTCCTACGAGCAGTACGTC. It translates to CSARKGSSSYEQYV.

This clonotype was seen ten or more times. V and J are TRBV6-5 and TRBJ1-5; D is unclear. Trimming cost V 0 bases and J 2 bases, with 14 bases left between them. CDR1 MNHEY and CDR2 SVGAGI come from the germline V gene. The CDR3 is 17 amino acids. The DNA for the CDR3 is TGTGCCAGCAGTTACTCGAAGAGCCTACAAGGCAATCAGCCCCAGCATTTT. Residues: CASSYSKSLQGNQPQHF.

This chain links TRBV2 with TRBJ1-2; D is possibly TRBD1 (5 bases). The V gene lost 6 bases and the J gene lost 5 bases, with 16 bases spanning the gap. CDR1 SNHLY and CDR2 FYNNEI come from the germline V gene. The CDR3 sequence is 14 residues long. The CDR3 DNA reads TGTGCCAGCAGCCCCGACAGCTACGATTATGGCTACACCTTC. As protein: CASSPDSYDYGYTF.

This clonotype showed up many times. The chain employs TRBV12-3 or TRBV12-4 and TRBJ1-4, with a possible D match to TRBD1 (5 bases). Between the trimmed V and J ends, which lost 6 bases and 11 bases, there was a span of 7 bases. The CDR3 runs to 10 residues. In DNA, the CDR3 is TGTGCCAGCAGACAGGACAAACTGTTTTTT. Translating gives CASRQDKLFF.

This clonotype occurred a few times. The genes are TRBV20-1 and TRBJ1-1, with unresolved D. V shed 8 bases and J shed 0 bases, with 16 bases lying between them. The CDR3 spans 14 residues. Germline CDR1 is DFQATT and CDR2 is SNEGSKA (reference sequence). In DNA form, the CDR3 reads TGCAGTCCCTCATCTCCCCCAATGAACACTGAAGCTTTCTTT. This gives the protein CSPSSPPMNTEAFF.

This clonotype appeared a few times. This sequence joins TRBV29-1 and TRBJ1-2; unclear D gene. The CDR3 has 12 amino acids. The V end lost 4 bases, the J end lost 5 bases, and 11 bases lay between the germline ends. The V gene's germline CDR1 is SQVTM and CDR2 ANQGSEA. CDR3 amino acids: CSVAVSLYGYTF. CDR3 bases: TGCAGCGTTGCGGTCAGCCTATATGGCTACACCTTC.

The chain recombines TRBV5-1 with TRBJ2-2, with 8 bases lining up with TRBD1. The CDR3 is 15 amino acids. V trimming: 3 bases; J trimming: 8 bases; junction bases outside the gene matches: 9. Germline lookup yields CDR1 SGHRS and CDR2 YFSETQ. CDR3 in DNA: TGCGCCAGCAGCTACGGGACAGGTTCGATTGGGGAGCTGTTTTTT. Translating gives CASSYGTGSIGELFF. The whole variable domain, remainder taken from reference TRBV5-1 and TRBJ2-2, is KAGVTQTPRYLIKTRGQQVTLSCSPISGHRSVSWYQQTPGQGLQFLFEYFSETQRNKGNFPGRFSGRQFSNSRSEMNVSTLELGDSALYLCASSYGTGSIGELFFGEGSRLTVL.

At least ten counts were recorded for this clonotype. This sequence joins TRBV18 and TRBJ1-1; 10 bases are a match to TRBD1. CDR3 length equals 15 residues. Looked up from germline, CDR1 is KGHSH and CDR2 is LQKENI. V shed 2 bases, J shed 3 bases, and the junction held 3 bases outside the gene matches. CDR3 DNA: TGTGCCAGCTCACCAAGGGGGACAGGGGACACTGAAGCTTTCTTT. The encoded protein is CASSPRGTGDTEAFF.

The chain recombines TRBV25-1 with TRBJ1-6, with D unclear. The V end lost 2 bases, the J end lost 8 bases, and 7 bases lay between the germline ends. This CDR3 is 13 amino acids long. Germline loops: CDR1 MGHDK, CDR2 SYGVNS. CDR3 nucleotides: TGTGCCAGCAGTGAAGCCCGTTATTCACCCCTCCACTTT. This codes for CASSEARYSPLHF.

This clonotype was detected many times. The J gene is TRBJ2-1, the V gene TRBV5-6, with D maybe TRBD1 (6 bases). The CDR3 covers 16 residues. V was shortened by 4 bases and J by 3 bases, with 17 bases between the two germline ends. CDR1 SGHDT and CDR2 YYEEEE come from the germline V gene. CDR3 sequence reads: CASSLAAGALYNEQFF. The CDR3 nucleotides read TGTGCCAGCAGCCTGGCGGCAGGGGCCCTCTACAATGAGCAGTTCTTC.

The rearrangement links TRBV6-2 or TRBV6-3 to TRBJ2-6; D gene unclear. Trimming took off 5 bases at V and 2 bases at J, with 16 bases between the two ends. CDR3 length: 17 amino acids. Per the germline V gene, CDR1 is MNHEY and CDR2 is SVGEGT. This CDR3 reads CASSPVAYFPGANVLTF. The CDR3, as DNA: TGTGCCAGCAGTCCCGTGGCGTATTTCCCTGGGGCCAACGTCCTGACTTTC.

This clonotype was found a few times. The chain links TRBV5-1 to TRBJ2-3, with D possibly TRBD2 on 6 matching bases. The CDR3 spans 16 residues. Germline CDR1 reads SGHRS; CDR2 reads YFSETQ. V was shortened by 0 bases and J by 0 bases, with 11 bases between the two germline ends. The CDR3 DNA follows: TGCGCCAGCAGCTTGGCCGGGGGTATTAGCACAGATACGCAGTATTTT. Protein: CASSLAGGISTDTQYF.

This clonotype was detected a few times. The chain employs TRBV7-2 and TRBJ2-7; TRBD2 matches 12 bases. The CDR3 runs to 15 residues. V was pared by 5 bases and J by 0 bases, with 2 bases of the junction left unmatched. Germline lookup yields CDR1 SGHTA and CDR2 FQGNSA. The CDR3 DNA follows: TGTGCCAGCAGCCGGACTAGCGGGGACTCCTACGAGCAGTACTTC. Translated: CASSRTSGDSYEQYF. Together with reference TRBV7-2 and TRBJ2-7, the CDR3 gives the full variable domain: GAGVSQSPSNKVTEKGKDVELRCDPISGHTALYWYRQSLGQGLEFLIYFQGNSAPDKSGLPSDRFSAERTGGSVSTLTIQRTQQEDSAVYLCASSRTSGDSYEQYFGPGTRLTVT.

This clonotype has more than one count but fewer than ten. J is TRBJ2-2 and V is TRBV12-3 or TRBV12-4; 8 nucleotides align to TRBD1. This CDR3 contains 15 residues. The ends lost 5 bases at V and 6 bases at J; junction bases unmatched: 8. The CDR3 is CASSPTTGAAGELFF. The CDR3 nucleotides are TGTGCCAGCAGTCCGACGACAGGGGCGGCCGGGGAGCTGTTTTTT.

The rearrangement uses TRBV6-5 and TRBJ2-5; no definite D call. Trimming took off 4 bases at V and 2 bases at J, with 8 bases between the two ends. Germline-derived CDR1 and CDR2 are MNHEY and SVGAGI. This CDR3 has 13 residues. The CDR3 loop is CASSFTIQETQYF. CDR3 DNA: TGTGCCAGCAGTTTCACCATTCAAGAGACCCAGTACTTC.

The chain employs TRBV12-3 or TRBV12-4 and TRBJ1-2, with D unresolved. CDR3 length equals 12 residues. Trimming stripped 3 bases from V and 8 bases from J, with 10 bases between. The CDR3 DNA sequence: TGTGCCAGCAGTTTCGCGCGGGGAGGCTACACCTTC. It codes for CASSFARGGYTF.

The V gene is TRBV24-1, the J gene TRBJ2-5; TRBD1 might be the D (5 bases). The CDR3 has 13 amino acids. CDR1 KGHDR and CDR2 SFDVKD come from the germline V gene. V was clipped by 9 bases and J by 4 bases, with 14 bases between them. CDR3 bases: TGTGCCACCGCAGGTGGGGCCACAGAGACCCAGTACTTC. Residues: CATAGGATETQYF.

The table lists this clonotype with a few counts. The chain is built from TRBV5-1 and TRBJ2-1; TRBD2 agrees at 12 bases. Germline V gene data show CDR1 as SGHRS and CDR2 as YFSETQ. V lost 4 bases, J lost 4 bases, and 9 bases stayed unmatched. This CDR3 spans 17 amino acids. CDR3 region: CASSLGATSGGYNEQFF. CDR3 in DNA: TGCGCCAGCAGCCTGGGTGCGACTAGCGGGGGTTACAATGAGCAGTTCTTC.

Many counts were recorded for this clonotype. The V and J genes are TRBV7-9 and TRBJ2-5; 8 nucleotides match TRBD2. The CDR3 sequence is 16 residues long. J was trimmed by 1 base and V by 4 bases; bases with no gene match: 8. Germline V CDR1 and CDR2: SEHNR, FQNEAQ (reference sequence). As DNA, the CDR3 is TGTGCCAGCAGCTGGGGGAGTAGCGGGGCCCAAGAGACCCAGTACTTC. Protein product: CASSWGSSGAQETQYF.

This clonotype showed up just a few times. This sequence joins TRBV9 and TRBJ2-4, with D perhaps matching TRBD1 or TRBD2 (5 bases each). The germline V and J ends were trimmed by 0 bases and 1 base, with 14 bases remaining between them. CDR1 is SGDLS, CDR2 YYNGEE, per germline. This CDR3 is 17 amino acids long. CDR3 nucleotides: TGTGCCAGCAGCGTAGAGCCGGGGCTGGTGGCCAAAAACATTCAGTACTTC. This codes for CASSVEPGLVAKNIQYF.